Sequencing of this T cell receptor (beta chain) was carried out in a study of radiation and T cells in renal cell carcinoma (TCRdb year 2020). Some background on the complete study: The samples were drawn from a clinical trial, where primary renal cell carcinomas were treated with 15 Gy of stereotactic body radiation therapy and then removed by nephrectomy 4 weeks afterward. In total, roughly 53 samples underwent TCR beta sequencing: 25 or so tumors plus 27 peripheral blood samples. Across all 55 or so samples, 4,016,671 unique CDR3 nucleotide sequences, encoding 2,658,974 unique CDR3 amino acid sequences, were identified.

What the research found in general, with its limitations: Because pretreatment tumor biopsies were not available, the baseline intratumoral presence of clonotypes could not be determined. With a single-armed trial design, the study had no way to address how radiation dose or scheduling affects the TCR repertoire. An increase in top tumor clonotypes in blood was observed from baseline to 2 weeks post-radiation, followed by contraction by 4 weeks, which was taken to suggest transient expansion of tumor-resident clones. Changes in the blood repertoire were not tracked past 4 weeks after treatment.

Remarks on this clone: No cognate antigen has been identified for it. Qualities for individual bases were not recorded, and no much larger clone is one base off.

The immunoSEQ kit was used, according to the manufacturer's recommendations, to generate TCR beta libraries from genomic DNA. To prepare the libraries, a first multiplex PCR with proprietary primers was run, followed by a second PCR that added unique barcodes, and a bead cleanup was done after each round. Each sample batch included a kit-provided positive control reaction and a negative control reaction. The final libraries were assessed on an Agilent 4200 TapeStation D1000 ScreenTape, pooled by volume, and quantified by qPCR. Sequencing was performed on an Illumina NextSeq500 with a MidOutput 150-cycle cartridge, and 156 Read1 and 15 Index1 cycles were run with kit custom primers. The pooled library was loaded at around 1 pM, and about 20% PhiX control was spiked in. The authors' analysis ran thus. Vendor-processed data were analyzed in R, and a clonotype was defined as all T cells sharing the same CDR3 nucleotide sequence. In the clone abundance analyses, frequencies in each sample were normalized to that sample's 10,000 most abundant clones. Public T cell clones, which averaged fewer than five per sample, were removed prior to analysis. A difference in abundance of at least 32-fold between compartments was used to define tumor-enriched and baseline blood-enriched clonotypes. A beta-binomial differential abundance model was used to identify clonotypes that were expanded or contracted between blood time points. Tumor-blood repertoire similarity was measured with the Baroni-Urbani and Buser coefficient, and groups were compared using two-tailed Wilcoxon tests in R. In its TCRdb copy, this immuneACCESS table keeps in-frame sequences only and misses some clones. Where compared with another copy, unresolved V genes explain less than half of these, and the others have no known cause. V and J calls and clone size are as listed in that table; D and trimming were resolved from the DNA. Across this sample there are about 150,000 clones, with about 85% seen only once. The top ten clones comprise about 4.3% of the sample.

The time point label here, explained by the study, means: baseline pretreatment blood. The treatment or condition tag for this specimen amounts to: 15 Gy SBRT to primary tumor, nephrectomy 4 weeks later. To track tumor-enriched clonotypes, serial peripheral blood was sampled from radiation-treated patients at baseline and at 2 weeks and 4 weeks after SBRT. Every patient's renal cell carcinoma showed clear cell pathology. Genomic DNA for TCR sequencing was prepared using the QIAamp DNA Blood Mini Kit (Qiagen). Only samples passing all quality control checks were included in the analyses. The CDR3 goes from the cysteine to the phenylalanine over 13 residues. Kept here is only the CDR3 DNA, which spans 39 bases and is read in frame from base 1. At the junction V is shortened by 1 base and J by 6 bases, with 10 bases in between. Looking up the germline V gene yields CDR1 SGHTA and CDR2 FQGTGA.

Sequenced here: blood, sampled from a patient whose treatment included radiotherapy and nephrectomy. The rearranged segments are TRBV7-3 and TRBJ2-7, with the D call tentatively TRBD1 or TRBD2, each fitting 5 bases. The sequence was obtained from a woman in her seventies with renal cell carcinoma. The CDR3 corresponds to CASSLIERGEQYF. The nucleotides read TGTGCCAGCAGCTTAATCGAGAGGGGCGAGCAGTACTTC.